Sequencing of this TCR beta chain was carried out in a study of T cell responses to AZD1222 COVID-19 vaccine. This clone was recorded only once. The target antigen is unknown. General observations from the study: The sample set comprised mostly white British donors with more females, and clonal diversity was possibly underestimated. Sampling that yielded the repertoires occurred only after the peak T cell response. Just a handful of AZD1222 recipients were seropositive at baseline.

Sequencing was performed with immunoSEQ multiplex PCR; in TCRdb, only in-frame clones are kept and a portion is missing. The table records about 100,000 clones, 87% of them present only once. Germline V gene sequence: CDR1 LGHDT, CDR2 YNNKEL (reference sequence). The CDR3 contains 16 residues. The trim removed 0 bases at V and 7 bases at J, leaving 11 bases unmatched. The source material was peripheral blood, sampled on day 0 of AZD1222 vaccination. The rearrangement links TRBV3-1 (or the pseudogene TRBV3-2) to TRBJ2-7; 8 bases map to TRBD1. The receptor was isolated from an adult in good health. The chain's CDR3 is CASSQDRRSGGREQYF. CDR3 DNA sequence: TGTGCCAGCAGCCAAGATAGGAGGTCAGGGGGCAGGGAGCAGTACTTC.